This T cell receptor (beta chain) was obtained from a study of blood T cell repertoires in COVID-19. Looking at the study overall: Collection of acute and convalescent COVID-19 samples took place in the United States, Italy and Spain. Sample material is recorded as cDNA or gDNA derived from T cells, B-cell-depleted T cells, or PBMCs.

Per the original data handling: From reference gene primer amplification, estimates of nucleated cell counts were derived. TCRdb keeps only in-frame clones here, not all; method: immunoSEQ multiplex PCR. D and trimming were read from the DNA, whereas the V and J calls and clone size are those reported in that table. In the table there are 80,000 to 90,000 clones, roughly 86% of which are singletons. In germline, CDR1 is SGHRS, CDR2 YFSETQ. The V end lost 2 bases, the J end lost 1 base, and 9 bases lay between the germline ends. CDR3 length equals 14 residues. The sequence was obtained from a woman older than 75 with acute or convalescent COVID-19. The source material was peripheral blood. This chain links TRBV5-1 with TRBJ1-1, with a weak D call TRBD1 (6 bases). In DNA, the CDR3 is TGCGCCAGCAGCTTCCTACAGGGGAACACTGAAGCTTTCTTT. Translated, it gives CASSFLQGNTEAFF.